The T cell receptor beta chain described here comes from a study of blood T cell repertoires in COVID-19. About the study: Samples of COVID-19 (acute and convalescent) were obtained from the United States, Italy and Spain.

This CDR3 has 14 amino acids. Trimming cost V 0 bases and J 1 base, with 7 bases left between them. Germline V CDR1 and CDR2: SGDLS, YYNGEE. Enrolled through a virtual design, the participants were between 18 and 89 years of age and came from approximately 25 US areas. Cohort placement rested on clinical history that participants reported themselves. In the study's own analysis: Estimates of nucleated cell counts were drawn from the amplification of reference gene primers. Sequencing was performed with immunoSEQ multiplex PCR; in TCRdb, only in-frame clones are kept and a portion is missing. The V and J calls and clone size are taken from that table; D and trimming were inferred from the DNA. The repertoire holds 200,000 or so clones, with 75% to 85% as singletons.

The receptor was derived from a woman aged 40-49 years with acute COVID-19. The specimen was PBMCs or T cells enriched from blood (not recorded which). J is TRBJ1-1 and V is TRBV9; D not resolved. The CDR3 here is CASSVVAENTEAFF. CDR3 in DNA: TGTGCCAGCAGCGTAGTCGCGGAGAACACTGAAGCTTTCTTT.